Below, one TCR beta chain is given with its context. Its antigen remains unidentified. The sample holds no much larger clone one base away, and base qualities are not on file. This specimen comes from a study of a mutant IDH1 vaccine in newly diagnosed glioma (TCRdb year 2021). About the full investigation: Eight vaccinations were administered to patients in weeks 1, 3, 5, 7, 11, 15, 19 and 23, corresponding to visits V03 through V10. In the chemotherapy-containing groups, vaccination started alongside temozolomide cycles, whereas in patients who had radiotherapy alone it started 4-6 weeks after radiotherapy. Of the roughly 30 treated patients, approximately 60% were male and about 40% were female, and a mean age of about 37 years was recorded. Prior to enrollment, patients had been given standard therapy consisting of radiotherapy alone, temozolomide alone, or radiochemotherapy with temozolomide, with the combination given to most patients. Peripheral blood was drawn at six visits: V03 (baseline), V05, V07, V10, V12 and V13. Longitudinal TCRB deep sequencing was performed for approximately 24 treated patients wherever samples were available for exploratory analyses.

The junction shows trimming of 0 bases on V and 3 bases on J, and the gene matches do not reach 1 base of it. The CDR3 has 14 amino acids, counting the end cysteine and phenylalanine. Of all the DNA, just the CDR3 is kept, 42 bases in frame from base 1. Taken from the germline V gene, the CDR1 and CDR2 loops are SGDLS and YYNGEE. Libraries were constructed by the immunoSEQ multiplex PCR assay. Following the manufacturer's protocol, the hsTCRB Kit was used to amplify rearranged TCR beta chain sequences. TCRB libraries were sequenced on an Illumina MiSeq. In the source study's methods: Demultiplexing, trimming and gene mapping were performed with the kit vendor's proprietary platform. TCRdb limited this immuneACCESS table to in-frame rearrangements with V and J called. A share of clones is missing; checked studies link under half to unresolved V genes, and the rest is unexplained. V, J and clone size were drawn from that table, and D and trimming were deduced from the DNA. The sample table holds approximately 60,000 clones, of which 85% to 90% were seen once. The ten largest clones represent about 1.3% of the sample.

What this sample's time point label stands for: week 23, last vaccination. Each vaccine dose, consisting of 300 ug of a 20-mer mutant IDH1 peptide in Montanide, was administered subcutaneously with topical imiquimod. The donors had newly diagnosed IDH1-mutant astrocytomas of WHO grade 3 or 4 that showed loss of nuclear ATRX. The samples were drawn from NOA16, a multicentre, single-arm, open-label phase I trial in Germany that tested a mutant IDH1 peptide vaccine in humans for the first time. The DNeasy Blood and Tissue Kit was used to extract genomic DNA from EDTA blood for TCRB sequencing. The study at large found these results: It was noted by the authors that analyses of patient blood samples could not be reproduced owing to sample limitations. Vaccine-induced immune responses across multiple MHC alleles were detected in over 80% of patients. Selection of PBMC samples for TCRB deep sequencing was based on availability. Pseudoprogression seemed to be unrelated to changes in the top peripheral T cell clonotypes found by TCRB sequencing.

The specimen was PBMCs, collected from a glioma patient whose treatment included an IDH1 peptide vaccine. This clonotype was sampled from a man in his forties or fifties with glioma. Rearrangement joined TRBV9 to TRBJ2-7; TRBD1 fits 9 bases in the junction. The nucleotide sequence is given as TGTGCCAGCAGCGTAGGGACAGGGGTCTACGAGCAGTACTTC. Its protein product is CASSVGTGVYEQYF.